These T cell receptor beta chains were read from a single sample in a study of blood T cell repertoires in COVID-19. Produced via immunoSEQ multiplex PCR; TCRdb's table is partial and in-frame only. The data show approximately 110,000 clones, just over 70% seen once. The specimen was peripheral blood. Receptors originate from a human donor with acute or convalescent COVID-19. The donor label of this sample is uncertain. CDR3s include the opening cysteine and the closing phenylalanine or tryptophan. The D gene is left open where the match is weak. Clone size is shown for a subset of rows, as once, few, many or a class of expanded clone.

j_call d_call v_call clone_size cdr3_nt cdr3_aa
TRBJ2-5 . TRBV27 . TGTGCCAGCAGTTTTGCGGGGGCCTCCGGGACCCAGTACTTC CASSFAGASGTQYF
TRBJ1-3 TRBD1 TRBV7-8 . TGTGCCAGCAGCGGCCGGACAGGGGGCCATGCTGGAAACACCATATATTTT CASSGRTGGHAGNTIYF
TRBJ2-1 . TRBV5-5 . TGTGCCAGCAGCTTGGATTCAGGGGCGACATACAATGAGCAGTTCTTC CASSLDSGATYNEQFF
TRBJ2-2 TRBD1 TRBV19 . TGTGCCAGTAGAAAAGGGACAGGGGAAAACACCGGGGAGCTGTTTTTT CASRKGTGENTGELFF
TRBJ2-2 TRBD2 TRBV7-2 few TGTGCCAGCAGCCTTAGCGGGGGGCACACCGGGGAGCTGTTTTTT CASSLSGGHTGELFF
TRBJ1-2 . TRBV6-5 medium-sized TGTGCCAGCAGTCCCCACCGGGGCTATGGCTACACCTTC CASSPHRGYGYTF
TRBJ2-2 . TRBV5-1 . TGCGCCAGCAGCTTGGTCGCGAACACCGGGGAGCTGTTTTTT CASSLVANTGELFF
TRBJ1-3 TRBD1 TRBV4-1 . TGCGCCAGCAGCCAAAAACAGGGGGAAAACACCATATATTTT CASSQKQGENTIYF
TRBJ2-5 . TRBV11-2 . TGTGCCAGCAGCTCCCGCGGATGGGAGACCCAGTACTTC CASSSRGWETQYF
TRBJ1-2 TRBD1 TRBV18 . TGTGCCAGCTCACCGTTGTCGGACAGGGCCTATGGCTACACCTTC CASSPLSDRAYGYTF
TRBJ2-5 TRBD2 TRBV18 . TGTGCCAGCTCACCACAGGGAGGGGAGACCCAGTACTTC CASSPQGGETQYF
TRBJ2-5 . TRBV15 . TGTGCCACCTCCTGGGGGGGCAGGGAAAGAGAGACCCAGTACTTC CATSWGGRERETQYF
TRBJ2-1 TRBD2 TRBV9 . TGTGCCAGCAGCGAGCTCTTGGCGGGGGGGATCTACAATGAGCAGTTCTTC CASSELLAGGIYNEQFF
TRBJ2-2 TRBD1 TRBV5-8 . TGTGCCAGCAGCTTAAGAATCTCGGGACAGGGGGGCACCGGGGAGCTGTTTTTT CASSLRISGQGGTGELFF
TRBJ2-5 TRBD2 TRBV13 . TGTGCCAGCAGCGGCGGGACTAGCGGGGTCAAAGAGACCCAGTACTTC CASSGGTSGVKETQYF
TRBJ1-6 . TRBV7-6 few TGTGCCAGCAGCTCAAGCGTCCAGGGAAATTCACCCCTCCACTTT CASSSSVQGNSPLHF
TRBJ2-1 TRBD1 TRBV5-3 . TGTGCCAGAAGCCCTAAACCCGGGACAGGGAGCTACAATGAGCAGTTCTTC CARSPKPGTGSYNEQFF
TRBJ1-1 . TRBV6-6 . TGTGCCAGCAGCTACGGACAGTCTTCGAACACTGAAGCTTTCTTT CASSYGQSSNTEAFF